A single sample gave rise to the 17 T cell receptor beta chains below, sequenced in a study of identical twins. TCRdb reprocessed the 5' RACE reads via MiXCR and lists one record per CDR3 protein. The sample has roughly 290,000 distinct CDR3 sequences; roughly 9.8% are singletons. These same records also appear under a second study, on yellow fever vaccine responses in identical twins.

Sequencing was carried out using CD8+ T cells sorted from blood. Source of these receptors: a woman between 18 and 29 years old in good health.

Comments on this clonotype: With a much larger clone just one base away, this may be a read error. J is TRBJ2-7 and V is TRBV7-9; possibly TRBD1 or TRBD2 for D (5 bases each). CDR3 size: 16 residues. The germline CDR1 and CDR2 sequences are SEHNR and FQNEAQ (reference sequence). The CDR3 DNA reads TGTGTCAGCAGCTCCCTCGGGACGGGTCGCTCCTACGAGCAGTACTTC. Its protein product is CVSSSLGTGRSYEQYF.

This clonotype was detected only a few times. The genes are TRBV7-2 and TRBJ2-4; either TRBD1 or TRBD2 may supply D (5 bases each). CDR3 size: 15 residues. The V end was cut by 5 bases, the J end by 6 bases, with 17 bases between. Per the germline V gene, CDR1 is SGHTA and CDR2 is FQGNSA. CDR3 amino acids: CASSPEEGMLNIQYF. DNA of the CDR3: TGTGCCAGCAGCCCGGAAGAGGGGATGCTAAACATTCAGTACTTC.

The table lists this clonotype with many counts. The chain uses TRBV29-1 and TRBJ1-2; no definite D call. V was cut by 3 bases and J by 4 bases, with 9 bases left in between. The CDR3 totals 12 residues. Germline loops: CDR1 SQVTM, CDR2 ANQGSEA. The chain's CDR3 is CSVDTATYGYTF. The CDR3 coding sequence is TGCAGCGTTGATACGGCCACCTATGGCTACACCTTC.

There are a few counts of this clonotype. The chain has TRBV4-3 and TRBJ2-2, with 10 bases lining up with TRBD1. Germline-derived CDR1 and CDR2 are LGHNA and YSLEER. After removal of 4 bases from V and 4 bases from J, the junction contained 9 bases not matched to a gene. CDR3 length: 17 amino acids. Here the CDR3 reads CASSPSPGTGATGELFF. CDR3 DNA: TGCGCCAGCAGCCCCTCCCCTGGGACAGGGGCCACCGGGGAGCTGTTTTTT.

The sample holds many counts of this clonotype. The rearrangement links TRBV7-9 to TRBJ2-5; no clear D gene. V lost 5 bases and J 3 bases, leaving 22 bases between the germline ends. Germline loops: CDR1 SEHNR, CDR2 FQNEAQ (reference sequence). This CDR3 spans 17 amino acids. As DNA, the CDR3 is TGTGCCAGCAGCATAAGTACAGAACGCCCCTGGGAAGAGACCCAGTACTTC. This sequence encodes CASSISTERPWEETQYF.

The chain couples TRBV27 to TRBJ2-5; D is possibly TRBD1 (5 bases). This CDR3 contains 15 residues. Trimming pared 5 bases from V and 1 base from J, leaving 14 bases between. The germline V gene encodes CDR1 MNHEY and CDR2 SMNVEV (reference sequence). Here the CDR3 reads CASSPIYRFQETQYF. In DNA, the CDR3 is TGTGCCAGCAGTCCAATTTACAGGTTCCAAGAGACCCAGTACTTC.

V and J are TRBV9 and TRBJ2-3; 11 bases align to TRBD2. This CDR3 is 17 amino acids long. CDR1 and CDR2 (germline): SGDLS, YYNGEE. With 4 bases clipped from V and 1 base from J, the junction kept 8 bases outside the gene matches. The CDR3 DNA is TGTGCCAGCAGCTCCCGACTAGCGGGGTTTGGCACAGATACGCAGTATTTT. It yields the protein CASSSRLAGFGTDTQYF.

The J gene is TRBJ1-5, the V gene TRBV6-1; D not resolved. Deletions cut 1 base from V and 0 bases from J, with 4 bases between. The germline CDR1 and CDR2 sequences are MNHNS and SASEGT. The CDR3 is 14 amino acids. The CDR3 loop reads CASSEVYSNQPQHF. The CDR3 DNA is TGTGCCAGCAGTGAAGTGTATAGCAATCAGCCCCAGCATTTT.

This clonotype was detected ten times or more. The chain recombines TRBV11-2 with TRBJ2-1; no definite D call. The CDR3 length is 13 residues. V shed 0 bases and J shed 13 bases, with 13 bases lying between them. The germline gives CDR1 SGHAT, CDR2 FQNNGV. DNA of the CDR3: TGTGCCAGCAGCTTAGATGTGCTAGTTCTTCAGTTCTTC. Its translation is CASSLDVLVLQFF.

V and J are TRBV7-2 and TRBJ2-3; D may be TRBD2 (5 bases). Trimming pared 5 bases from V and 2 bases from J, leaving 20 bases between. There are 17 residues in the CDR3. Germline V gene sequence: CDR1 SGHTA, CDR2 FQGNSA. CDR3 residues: CASSPRLRDSDTDTQYF. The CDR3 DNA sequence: TGTGCCAGCAGCCCCCGACTCCGGGATTCGGACACAGATACGCAGTATTTT.

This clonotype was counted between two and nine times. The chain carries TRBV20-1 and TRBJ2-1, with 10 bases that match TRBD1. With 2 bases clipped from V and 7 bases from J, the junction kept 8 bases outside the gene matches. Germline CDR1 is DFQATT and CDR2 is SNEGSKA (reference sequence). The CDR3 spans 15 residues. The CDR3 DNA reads TGCAGTGCTAGATTGGTAGGGACAGGGGTAAATGAGCAGTTCTTC. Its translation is CSARLVGTGVNEQFF.

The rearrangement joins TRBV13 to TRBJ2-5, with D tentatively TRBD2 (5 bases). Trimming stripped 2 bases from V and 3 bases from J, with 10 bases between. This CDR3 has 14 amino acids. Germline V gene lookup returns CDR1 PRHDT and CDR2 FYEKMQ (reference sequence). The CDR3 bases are TGTGCCAGCAGCTTACGCAGCGGCGAAGAGACCCAGTACTTC. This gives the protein CASSLRSGEETQYF.

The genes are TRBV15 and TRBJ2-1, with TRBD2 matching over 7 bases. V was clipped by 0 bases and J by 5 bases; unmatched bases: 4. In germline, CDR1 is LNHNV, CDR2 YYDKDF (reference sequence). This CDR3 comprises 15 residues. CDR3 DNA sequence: TGTGCCACCAGCAGAGATCGGGGGGTGAACAATGAGCAGTTCTTC. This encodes CATSRDRGVNNEQFF.

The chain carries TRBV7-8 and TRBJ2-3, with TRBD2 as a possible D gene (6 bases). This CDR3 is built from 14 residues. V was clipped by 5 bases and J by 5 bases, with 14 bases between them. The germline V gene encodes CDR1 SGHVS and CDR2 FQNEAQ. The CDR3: CASSARGGVDTQYF. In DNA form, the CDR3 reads TGTGCCAGCAGCGCCAGAGGAGGGGTAGATACGCAGTATTTT.

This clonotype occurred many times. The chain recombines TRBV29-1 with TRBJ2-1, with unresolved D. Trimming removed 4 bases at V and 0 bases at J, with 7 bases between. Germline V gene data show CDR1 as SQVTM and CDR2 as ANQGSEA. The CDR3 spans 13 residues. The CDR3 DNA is TGCAGCGTTGCGACACTCTCCTACAATGAGCAGTTCTTC. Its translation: CSVATLSYNEQFF.

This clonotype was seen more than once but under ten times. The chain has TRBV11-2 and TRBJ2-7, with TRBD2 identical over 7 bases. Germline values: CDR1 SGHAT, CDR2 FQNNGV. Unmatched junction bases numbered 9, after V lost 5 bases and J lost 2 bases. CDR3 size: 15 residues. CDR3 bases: TGTGCCAGCAGCGTTTTCGGGGGGTCGGCCTACGAGCAGTACTTC. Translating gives CASSVFGGSAYEQYF.

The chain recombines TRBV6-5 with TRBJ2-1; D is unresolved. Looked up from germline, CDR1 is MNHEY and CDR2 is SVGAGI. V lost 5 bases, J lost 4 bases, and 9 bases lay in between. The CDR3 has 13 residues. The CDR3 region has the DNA TGTGCCAGCAGTCCAGGAGTGTACAATGAGCAGTTCTTC. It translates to CASSPGVYNEQFF.